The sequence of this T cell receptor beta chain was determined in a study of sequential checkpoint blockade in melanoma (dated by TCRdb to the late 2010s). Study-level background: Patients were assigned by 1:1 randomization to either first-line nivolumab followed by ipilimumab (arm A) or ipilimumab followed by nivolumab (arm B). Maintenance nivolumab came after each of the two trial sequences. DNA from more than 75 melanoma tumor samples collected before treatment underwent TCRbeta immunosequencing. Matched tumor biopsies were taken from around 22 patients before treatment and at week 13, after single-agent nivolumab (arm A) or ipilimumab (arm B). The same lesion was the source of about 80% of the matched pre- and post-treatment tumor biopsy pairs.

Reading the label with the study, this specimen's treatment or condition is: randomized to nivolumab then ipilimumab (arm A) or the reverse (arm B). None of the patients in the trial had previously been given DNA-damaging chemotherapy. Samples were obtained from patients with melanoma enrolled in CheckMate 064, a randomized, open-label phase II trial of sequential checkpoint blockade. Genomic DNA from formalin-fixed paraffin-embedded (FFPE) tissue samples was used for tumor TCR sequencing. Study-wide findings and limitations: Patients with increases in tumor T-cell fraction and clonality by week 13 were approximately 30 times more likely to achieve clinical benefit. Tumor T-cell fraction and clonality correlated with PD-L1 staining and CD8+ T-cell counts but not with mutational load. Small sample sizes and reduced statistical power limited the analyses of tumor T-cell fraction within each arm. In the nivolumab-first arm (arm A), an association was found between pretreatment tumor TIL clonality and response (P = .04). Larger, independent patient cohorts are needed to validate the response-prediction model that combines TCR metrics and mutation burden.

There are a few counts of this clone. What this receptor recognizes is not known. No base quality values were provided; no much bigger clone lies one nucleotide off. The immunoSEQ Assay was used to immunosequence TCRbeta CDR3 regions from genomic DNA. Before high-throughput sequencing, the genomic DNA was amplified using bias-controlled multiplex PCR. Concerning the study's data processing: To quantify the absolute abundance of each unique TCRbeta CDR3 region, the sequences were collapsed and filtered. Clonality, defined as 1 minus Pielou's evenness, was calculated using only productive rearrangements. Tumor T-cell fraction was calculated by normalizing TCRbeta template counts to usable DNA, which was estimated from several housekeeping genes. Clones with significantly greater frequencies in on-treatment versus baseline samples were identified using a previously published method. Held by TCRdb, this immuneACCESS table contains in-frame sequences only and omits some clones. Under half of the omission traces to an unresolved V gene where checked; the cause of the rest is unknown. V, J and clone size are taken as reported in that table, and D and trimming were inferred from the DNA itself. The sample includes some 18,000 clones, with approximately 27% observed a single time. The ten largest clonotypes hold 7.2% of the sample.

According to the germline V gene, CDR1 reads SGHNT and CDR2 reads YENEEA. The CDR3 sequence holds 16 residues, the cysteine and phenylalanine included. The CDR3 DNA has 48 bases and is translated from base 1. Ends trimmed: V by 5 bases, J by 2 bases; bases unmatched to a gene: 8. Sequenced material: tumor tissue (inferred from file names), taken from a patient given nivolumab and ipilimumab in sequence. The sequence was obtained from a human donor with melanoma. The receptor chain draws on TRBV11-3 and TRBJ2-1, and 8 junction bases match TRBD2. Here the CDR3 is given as CASSLGTGGPYNEQFF. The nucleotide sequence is TGTGCCAGCAGCCTGGGGACGGGAGGGCCCTACAATGAGCAGTTCTTC. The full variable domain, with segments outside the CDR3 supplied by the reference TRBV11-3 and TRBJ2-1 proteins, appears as EAGVVQSPRYKIIEKKQPVAFWCNPISGHNTLYWYLQNLGQGPELLIRYENEEAVDDSQLPKDRFSAERLKGVDSTLKIQPAELGDSAVYLCASSLGTGGPYNEQFFGPGTRLTVL.